The rows below give T cell receptor beta chains drawn from one sample of a study of blood T cell repertoires in COVID-19. Sequencing was performed with immunoSEQ multiplex PCR; in TCRdb, only in-frame clones are kept and a portion is missing. The sample has tens of thousands of clones, 80% to 90% seen once. The sequencing sample was made of peripheral blood. These receptors came from a human donor in a cohort sampled during active COVID-19. The CDR3 runs from the conserved cysteine through the conserved F or W. The D gene is left open where the match is weak. The size entry is marked missing in some rows and otherwise reads once, few, many or a size class.

d_call,j_call,v_call,clone_size,cdr3_aa,cdr3_nt
.,TRBJ2-7,TRBV18,few,CASSPRRGHEQYF,TGTGCCAGCTCACCACGAAGGGGTCACGAGCAGTACTTC
TRBD2,TRBJ2-5,TRBV9,.,CASRPTGGLRETQYF,TGTGCCAGCAGACCCACGGGGGGTCTGAGGGAGACCCAGTACTTC
.,TRBJ1-2,TRBV6-5,.,CASRSGSSNYGYTF,TGTGCCAGCAGGTCAGGGTCGTCTAACTATGGCTACACCTTC
.,TRBJ1-3,TRBV19,few,CASSEQGASGNTIYF,TGTGCCAGTAGTGAACAGGGCGCCTCTGGAAACACCATATATTTT
.,TRBJ2-7,TRBV6-1,.,CASSERRGDEQYF,TGTGCCAGCAGTGAACGCAGGGGTGACGAGCAGTACTTC
TRBD2,TRBJ2-2,TRBV2,.,CASSVLAGDTGELFF,TGTGCCAGCAGTGTACTAGCGGGAGACACCGGGGAGCTGTTTTTT
.,TRBJ2-1,TRBV7-2,once,CASSLDSGTYNEQFF,TGTGCCAGCAGCTTAGACAGCGGTACCTACAATGAGCAGTTCTTC
TRBD2,TRBJ2-1,TRBV9,few,CASSALTSGSSDEQFF,TGTGCCAGCAGCGCCTTGACTAGCGGGAGTTCGGATGAGCAGTTCTTC
.,TRBJ1-2,TRBV18,once,CASSLLARETNYGYTF,TGTGCCAGCTCACTCCTCGCTCGGGAGACTAACTATGGCTACACCTTC
.,TRBJ2-3,TRBV5-4,.,CASSLERRSDTQYF,TGTGCCAGCAGCTTGGAGCGGAGGTCAGATACGCAGTATTTT
.,TRBJ1-1,TRBV6-5,.,CASRPQGLTTEAFF,TGTGCCAGCAGACCCCAGGGGTTGACCACTGAAGCTTTCTTT
TRBD2,TRBJ2-7,TRBV7-2,.,CASSLMSGGGDEQYF,TGTGCCAGCAGCTTAATGAGCGGGGGAGGGGACGAGCAGTACTTC
TRBD1,TRBJ1-2,TRBV7-2,once,CASSQAGTAYGYTF,TGTGCCAGCAGCCAGGCCGGGACAGCCTATGGCTACACCTTC
.,TRBJ1-2,TRBV30,.,CAWSDGRVGYTF,TGTGCCTGGAGTGACGGTCGGGTTGGCTACACCTTC
.,TRBJ1-5,TRBV5-6,few,CASSLGPGTRGPQHF,TGTGCCAGCAGCTTGGGCCCGGGTACGCGGGGGCCCCAGCATTTT
.,TRBJ2-1,TRBV2,.,CASSEAGRGEEQFF,TGTGCCAGCAGTGAAGCGGGCAGGGGGGAGGAGCAGTTCTTC
.,TRBJ2-2,TRBV15,.,CATSTQGRGELFF,TGTGCCACCAGCACCCAGGGTCGGGGGGAGCTGTTTTTT
TRBD1,TRBJ2-2,TRBV7-6,.,CASSSRGGANTGELFF,TGTGCCAGCAGCTCGCGAGGGGGCGCGAACACCGGGGAGCTGTTTTTT
.,TRBJ2-3,TRBV5-4,.,CASSSSTDTQYF,TGTGCCAGCAGCTCTAGCACAGATACGCAGTATTTT
TRBD1,TRBJ1-6,TRBV4-1,.,CASSQGDRDNSPLHF,TGCGCCAGCAGCCAAGGGGACAGGGACAATTCACCCCTCCACTTT
TRBD1,TRBJ1-1,TRBV28,once,CASRAQGARTEAFF,TGTGCCAGCAGGGCACAGGGGGCGCGAACTGAAGCTTTCTTT
.,TRBJ2-1,TRBV5-1,.,CASSLDNYNEQFF,TGCGCCAGCAGCTTGGACAATTACAATGAGCAGTTCTTC
TRBD2,TRBJ2-3,TRBV7-2,.,CASSLGGTRVTDTQYF,TGTGCCAGCAGCTTAGGAGGGACTAGGGTAACAGATACGCAGTATTTT
TRBD1,TRBJ1-6,TRBV12-5,.,CASGLVLGTGSSPLHF,TGTGCTAGTGGTTTGGTACTCGGGACAGGGTCTTCACCCCTCCACTTT
.,TRBJ1-4,TRBV11-2,once,CASSPNGGSGEKLFF,TGTGCCAGCAGCCCAAACGGGGGTTCGGGTGAAAAACTGTTTTTT